This T cell receptor beta chain comes out of a study of post-analysis software for immune sequencing data. Background on the study: Recorded subtypes: relapsing-remitting, secondary progressive, progressive-relapsing; some patients unannotated. Study-wide results and caveats: Strong same-batch co-clustering of samples appeared with F measure clustering. When compared against controls, multiple sclerosis patients showed significantly lower normalized Chao1 diversity. Relative to controls, patients had a handful of TRBV segments at higher frequency, with TRBV5-6, TRBV5-1 and TRBV20-1 among these.

V lost 3 bases and J lost 4; bases outside the gene matches: 9. Germline V gene lookup returns CDR1 KGHSH and CDR2 LQKENI. The CDR3 loop spans 16 amino acids. This clonotype appeared a single time. Its matching antigen is unknown. Unique molecular identifiers were present in the TCR beta cDNA libraries. Starting from about 1 to 10 million T cells, the study yielded roughly 0.5 million cDNA molecules. A single record per CDR3 protein comes from TCRdb applying MiXCR to the PCR reads. The sample lists hundreds of thousands of distinct CDR3 sequences, around 40% occurring once. The chain combines TRBV18 with TRBJ1-2; 9 nucleotides line up with TRBD1. The sample taken for sequencing was blood. The sequence derives from a girl aged 5-17 years with multiple sclerosis. The CDR3 bases are TGTGCCAGCTCACCTAACGACAGGGGGGTGAGCTATGGCTACACCTTC. Its protein is CASSPNDRGVSYGYTF.